These 14 T cell receptor beta chains originate from one sample sequenced in a study of T cell changes during pregnancy in multiple sclerosis (dated by TCRdb to the late 2010s). The library was obtained by the immunoSEQ multiplex PCR assay. The immuneACCESS repertoire file appears here via TCRdb, limited to in-frame rearrangements. These files lack a portion of the clones; in checked studies, under half of the deficit traces to unresolved V genes, and the cause of the others is not known. The sample profile shows some 90,000 clones; 91% of them were found once. Together, the top ten hold roughly 1.7% of the sample. Source: peripheral blood, taken after pregnancy. The receptors stem from a female donor in good health, enrolled as a control in a pregnancy study.

This rearrangement joins TRBV19 to TRBJ1-5, with D uncertain. Germline CDR1 reads LNHDA; CDR2 reads SQIVND (reference sequence). The CDR3 consists of 20 residues. With 0 bases removed from V and 2 bases from J, the gap between germline ends came to 23 bases. The CDR3 spells CASSIEPHPAGEYGNQPQHF. In DNA form, the CDR3 reads TGTGCCAGTAGTATAGAACCCCACCCCGCAGGCGAGTATGGCAATCAGCCCCAGCATTTT.

The chain uses TRBV7-2 and TRBJ1-2; TRBD1 matches at 8 bases. The ends lost 5 bases at V and 5 bases at J; junction bases unmatched: 7. CDR1 is SGHTA, CDR2 FQGNSA, per germline. The CDR3 totals 14 residues. The CDR3 DNA follows: TGTGCCAGCAGCCCACCAAGGACAGGGTATGGCTACACCTTC. As protein: CASSPPRTGYGYTF.

The chain uses TRBV14 and TRBJ1-2, with TRBD1 identical over 8 bases. The CDR3 has 17 amino acids. V gave up 4 bases and J gave up 7 bases; unmatched junction bases: 17. Germline CDR1 SGHDN, CDR2 FVKESK. The DNA for the CDR3 is TGTGCCAGCAGCCTTTACCATAACCAGGGGGCAGGAGGTGGCTACACCTTC. Translation: CASSLYHNQGAGGGYTF.

The chain employs TRBV27 and TRBJ2-2; the D gene is possibly TRBD2 (6 bases). Germline assignment: CDR1 MNHEY and CDR2 SMNVEV (reference sequence). Trimming took off 2 bases at V and 7 bases at J, with 11 bases between the two ends. This CDR3 has 14 amino acids. The CDR3 loop is CASSLGGVGGELFF. CDR3 nucleotides: TGTGCCAGCAGTTTAGGCGGGGTGGGCGGGGAGCTGTTTTTT.

About this clone itself: An end of the junction differs from the germline gene, which may be a read error. The J gene is TRBJ2-5, the V gene TRBV7-7; weak D call: TRBD2 (7 bases). CDR1 is SSHAT and CDR2 is FNYEAQ in the germline V gene (reference sequence). The CDR3 runs 18 residues. The CDR3 region has the DNA TGTGCTAGCAGCTTAGGACCGCTCGGCGGGGGCCCCGAGGAGACCCAGTACTTC. Its translation is CASSLGPLGGGPEETQYF. The full variable domain, rest sourced from reference TRBV7-7 and TRBJ2-5, is GAGVSQSPRYKVTKRGQDVTLRCDPISSHATLYWYQQALGQGPEFLTYFNYEAQPDKSGLPSDRFSAERPEGSISTLTIQRTEQRDSAMYRCASSLGPLGGGPEETQYFGPGTRLLVL.

This chain uses TRBV10-3 with TRBJ2-7, with 9 bases matching TRBD2. Germline lookup yields CDR1 ENHRY and CDR2 SYGVKD. The length of the CDR3 is 16 residues. V was clipped by 4 bases and J by 4 bases; unmatched bases: 11. The CDR3 bases are TGTGCCATCAGTGGGAAACCGGGACTAGCCTCTTACGAGCAGTACTTC. This codes for CAISGKPGLASYEQYF.

The J gene is TRBJ2-7, the V gene TRBV4-1, with D unresolved. Germline V gene lookup returns CDR1 MGHRA and CDR2 YSYEKL. The CDR3 is made up of 13 amino acids. The ends were cut back, 0 bases at V and 0 bases at J, with 3 bases in the middle. CDR3: CASSQDYSYEQYF. CDR3 nucleotide sequence: TGCGCCAGCAGCCAAGATTACTCCTACGAGCAGTACTTC.

The genes are TRBV6-1 and TRBJ1-5, with TRBD1 identical over 7 bases. Unmatched junction bases numbered 6, after V lost 4 bases and J lost 0 bases. The CDR3 consists of 16 residues. The V gene's germline CDR1 is MNHNS and CDR2 SASEGT. CDR3 sequence: CASSARQGYSNQPQHF. The CDR3 nucleotides read TGTGCCAGCAGTGCCCGACAGGGCTATAGCAATCAGCCCCAGCATTTT.

The rearrangement uses TRBV27 and TRBJ1-6; 7 nucleotides line up with TRBD1. J was trimmed by 10 bases and V by 4 bases; bases with no gene match: 10. There are 15 residues in the CDR3. The germline V gene encodes CDR1 MNHEY and CDR2 SMNVEV (reference sequence). CDR3 sequence (DNA): TGTGCCAGCAGTTCCCTCGCAGGGGGTCTGTCACCCCTCCACTTT. Its translation: CASSSLAGGLSPLHF.

The chain carries TRBV7-2 and TRBJ2-6; unclear D gene. Trimming removed 5 bases at V and 2 bases at J, with 10 bases between. This CDR3 contains 15 residues. Germline CDR1 and CDR2: SGHTA and FQGNSA. CDR3 residues: CASSLLAAGANVLTF. CDR3 nucleotide sequence: TGTGCCAGCAGCCTACTTGCGGCTGGGGCCAACGTCCTGACTTTC.

This chain joins TRBV4-1 and TRBJ1-2; 8 bases are a match to TRBD1. This CDR3 comprises 15 residues. Germline CDR1 MGHRA, CDR2 YSYEKL. With 4 bases clipped from V and 3 bases from J, the junction kept 7 bases outside the gene matches. The CDR3 reads CASSRNDRGDYGYTF. The CDR3 nucleotides read TGCGCCAGCAGCCGAAACGACAGGGGAGACTATGGCTACACCTTC.

This clone has a handful of counts. The chain recombines TRBV5-1 with TRBJ2-1; 8 nucleotides agree with TRBD2. This CDR3 is 14 amino acids long. CDR1 SGHRS and CDR2 YFSETQ come from the germline V gene. J lost 7 bases, V lost 7 bases, and 10 bases had no gene match. The CDR3 DNA is TGCGCCAGCGGGTGGGGCGGGGGGCAAAATGAGCAGTTCTTC. This gives the protein CASGWGGGQNEQFF.

The chain uses TRBV19 and TRBJ2-7; tentatively, D is TRBD2 (5 bases). Trimming pared 3 bases from V and 3 bases from J, leaving 15 bases between. From germline, CDR1 is LNHDA and CDR2 SQIVND (reference sequence). The CDR3 has 15 residues. CDR3 nucleotide sequence: TGTGCCAGTAGTATCCAGCCGGGATTCAACTACGAGCAGTACTTC. This translates into CASSIQPGFNYEQYF.

In DNA, the CDR3 is TGCGCCAGCTCCCTAGGGGGACAGGGGAACACCGGGGAGCTGTTTTTT. Its translation is CASSLGGQGNTGELFF. The chain carries TRBV5-1 and TRBJ2-2; 9 bases agree with TRBD1. This CDR3 region has 16 residues. Per germline, CDR1 SGHRS and CDR2 YFSETQ. Germline trimming cut 7 bases from V and 1 base from J; bases unmatched to any gene: 8.